The 22 T cell receptor beta chains given below trace back to one sample, sequenced in a study of shared clonotypes between healthy human individuals. This table comes from immunoSEQ multiplex PCR, and its TCRdb copy is limited to in-frame clones, with some not included. Among some 2,000,000 clones listed, more than 90% were seen once. Sequences were obtained from naive CD4+ T cells sorted from blood. As to subset: CD45RA+ positively selected. The receptors stem from a man between 18 and 29 years old in good health.

V and J are TRBV6-1 and TRBJ1-2, with 7 positions matching TRBD1. The trim removed 6 bases at V and 8 bases at J, leaving 9 bases unmatched. Germline CDR1 reads MNHNS; CDR2 reads SASEGT. The CDR3 length is 13 residues. The CDR3 loop reads CASREQGLRGYTF. The CDR3 coding sequence is TGTGCCAGCAGGGAACAGGGGTTGAGAGGCTACACCTTC.

The chain recombines TRBV5-6 with TRBJ1-1; D is unclear. The V end was cut by 0 bases, the J end by 1 base, with 7 bases between. CDR1 SGHDT and CDR2 YYEEEE come from the germline V gene. This CDR3 has 14 residues. CDR3 nucleotide sequence: TGTGCCAGCAGCTTGGCGGCAGCGAACACTGAAGCTTTCTTT. This encodes CASSLAAANTEAFF.

This chain connects TRBV2 to TRBJ2-5; 8 bases map to TRBD2. V lost 3 bases, J lost 12 bases, and 12 bases stayed unmatched. This CDR3 region has 14 residues. Germline CDR1 reads SNHLY; CDR2 reads FYNNEI. CDR3 coding DNA: TGTGCCAGCAGTGATCGGGTAGCGGGGCGATTGGAGTACTTC. It specifies CASSDRVAGRLEYF.

The chain links TRBV28 to TRBJ2-7; 12 nucleotides line up with TRBD2. This CDR3 spans 14 amino acids. Trimming took 6 bases from V and 5 from J; bases not matched to a gene: 5. Germline CDR1 and CDR2: MDHEN and SYDVKM. CDR3 loop: CASRSSGGANEQYF. As DNA, the CDR3 is TGTGCCAGCAGGTCTAGCGGGGGGGCCAACGAGCAGTACTTC.

The chain uses TRBV4-1 and TRBJ2-7; 7 bases map to TRBD1. Germline V lookup: CDR1 MGHRA, CDR2 YSYEKL. V shed 3 bases, J shed 0 bases, and the junction held 11 bases outside the gene matches. The CDR3 consists of 17 residues. As DNA, the CDR3 is TGCGCCAGCAGCCATAATATACAGGGGAAAAACTCCTACGAGCAGTACTTC. Translated, it gives CASSHNIQGKNSYEQYF.

This chain uses TRBV7-3 with TRBJ2-6, with D possibly matching TRBD1 (6 bases). CDR1 and CDR2 (germline): SGHTA, FQGTGA. The ends were cut back, 1 base at V and 0 bases at J, with 16 bases in the middle. The CDR3 has 19 amino acids. CDR3 DNA sequence: TGTGCCAGCAGCTTAAAAGCCCGGGACATAAGCTCTGGGGCCAACGTCCTGACTTTC. Translation: CASSLKARDISSGANVLTF.

This clone occurred once. At one boundary the junction diverges from the germline segment, which might be a read error. J is TRBJ2-2 and V is TRBV5-5; 10 nucleotides align to TRBD1. Germline lookup yields CDR1 SGHKS and CDR2 YYEKEE (reference sequence). This CDR3 comprises 14 residues. In DNA form, the CDR3 reads TGTGCCAGCAGCCTAGACTTGGGACAGGGGTCCTCGATTTTT. Its translation is CASSLDLGQGSSIF.

This chain connects TRBV28 to TRBJ1-2; D might be TRBD1 (6 bases). Trimming removed 3 bases from V and 3 bases from J, with 20 bases in between. Germline V gives CDR1 MDHEN, CDR2 SYDVKM. The CDR3 length is 17 residues. CDR3 sequence reads: CASSLLLCRGNDYGYTF. The CDR3 coding sequence is TGTGCCAGCAGTTTGCTACTATGCAGGGGAAACGACTATGGCTACACCTTC.

The chain is built from TRBV10-3 and TRBJ2-2, with TRBD1 matching over 7 bases. From germline, CDR1 is ENHRY and CDR2 SYGVKD. The CDR3 covers 15 residues. V lost 6 bases, J lost 1 base, and 5 bases stayed unmatched. CDR3 nucleotides: TGTGCCATCAGCAACGGACAGGAGAACACCGGGGAGCTGTTTTTT. As protein: CAISNGQENTGELFF.

In the case of this clone: The sample carries other DNA sequences with the same CDR3. V gene TRBV18 combines with J gene TRBJ1-2, with D hard to call. The CDR3 is made up of 13 amino acids. V was cut by 4 bases and J by 2 bases, with 8 bases left in between. Germline assignment: CDR1 KGHSH and CDR2 LQKENI. CDR3 nucleotide sequence: TGTGCCAGCTCACTGGACCCGAACTATGGCTACACCTTC. This sequence encodes CASSLDPNYGYTF.

The chain uses TRBV6-4 and TRBJ2-7, with a possible D match to TRBD2 (6 bases). CDR3 size: 15 residues. Trimming removed 0 bases at V and 4 bases at J, with 13 bases between. In germline, CDR1 is MRHNA, CDR2 SNTAGT. CDR3 sequence: CASSDSGGITYEQYF. For the CDR3, the DNA is TGTGCCAGCAGTGACTCGGGCGGGATAACGTACGAGCAGTACTTC.

J is TRBJ2-7 and V is TRBV15; D is unclear. Trimming stripped 0 bases from V and 2 bases from J, with 14 bases between. The length of the CDR3 is 16 residues. CDR1 and CDR2 from the germline V gene are LNHNV and YYDKDF (reference sequence). The CDR3 DNA reads as TGTGCCACCAGCAGAGATTCGAGTAGATCCACCTACGAGCAGTACTTC. Residues: CATSRDSSRSTYEQYF.

V and J are TRBV6-5 and TRBJ2-2; TRBD1 is a possible D gene (6 bases). Trimming left V 10 bases short and J 5 bases short, with 20 bases between. CDR1 and CDR2 (germline): MNHEY, SVGAGI. This CDR3 is built from 15 residues. For the CDR3, the DNA is TGTGCCACGGCGAATAGTCAGGGGAAAACCGGGGAGCTGTTTTTT. It yields the protein CATANSQGKTGELFF.

This chain links TRBV4-1 with TRBJ1-5; D is unresolved. This CDR3 has 15 residues. From germline, CDR1 is MGHRA and CDR2 YSYEKL. Trimming took off 0 bases at V and 7 bases at J, with 13 bases between the two ends. The CDR3 loop reads CASSQEVGSRQPQHF. CDR3 bases: TGCGCCAGCAGCCAAGAAGTGGGCAGTCGGCAGCCCCAGCATTTT.

The chain links TRBV5-4 to TRBJ2-3; D not certain. Looked up from germline, CDR1 is SGHNT and CDR2 is YYREEE (reference sequence). Trimming pared 1 base from V and 2 bases from J, leaving 11 bases between. There are 15 residues in the CDR3. The CDR3 here is CASSLRGIDTDTQYF. The CDR3 DNA is TGTGCCAGCAGCTTGAGAGGAATCGACACAGATACGCAGTATTTT.

V is TRBV18 and J is TRBJ2-7; 11 nucleotides match TRBD1. The CDR3 runs to 14 residues. After removal of 6 bases from V and 7 bases from J, the junction contained 8 bases not matched to a gene. Germline CDR1 KGHSH, CDR2 LQKENI. The CDR3 DNA reads as TGTGCCAGCTCGTACCCAGGGGACAGGGGGGAGCAGTACTTC. Its translation is CASSYPGDRGEQYF.

This sequence joins TRBV7-9 and TRBJ2-3; 11 nucleotides agree with TRBD2. Germline V CDR1 and CDR2: SEHNR, FQNEAQ (reference sequence). The CDR3 totals 15 residues. V lost 1 base and J lost 4; bases outside the gene matches: 1. The CDR3 DNA reads TGTGCCAGCAGCTTAGTAGCGGGAGGGTCAGATACGCAGTATTTT. Translating gives CASSLVAGGSDTQYF.

The chain employs TRBV7-9 and TRBJ2-3; TRBD1 agrees at 8 bases. J was trimmed by 2 bases and V by 2 bases; bases with no gene match: 3. The CDR3 runs 15 residues. In germline, CDR1 is SEHNR, CDR2 FQNEAQ (reference sequence). The CDR3 region is CASSLQGAATDTQYF. CDR3 sequence (DNA): TGTGCCAGCAGCTTACAGGGGGCTGCCACAGATACGCAGTATTTT.

The V and J genes are TRBV18 and TRBJ2-3; 12 bases fit TRBD2. Per germline, CDR1 KGHSH and CDR2 LQKENI. This CDR3 contains 16 residues. V dropped 4 bases and J dropped 2; count of bases not matched to a gene: 4. The CDR3 region has the DNA TGTGCCAGCTCACTGAGACTAGCGGGGGTCACAGATACGCAGTATTTT. Residues: CASSLRLAGVTDTQYF. The full variable domain, rest sourced from reference TRBV18 and TRBJ2-3, is NAGVMQNPRHLVRRRGQEARLRCSPMKGHSHVYWYRQLPEEGLKFMVYLQKENIIDESGMPKERFSAEFPKEGPSILRIQQVVRGDSAAYFCASSLRLAGVTDTQYFGPGTRLTVL.

Here the CDR3 reads CASSDGGLGNTEAFF. For the CDR3, the DNA is TGCGCCAGCAGTGATGGGGGTTTGGGCAACACTGAAGCTTTCTTT. The chain joins TRBV10-2 to TRBJ1-1, with D perhaps matching TRBD1 (5 bases). Trimming pared 3 bases from V and 2 bases from J, leaving 13 bases between. Germline values: CDR1 WSHSY, CDR2 SAAADI. The CDR3 runs 15 residues.

The J gene is TRBJ1-4, the V gene TRBV6-1, with 10 bases fitting TRBD1. Germline V gene sequence: CDR1 MNHNS, CDR2 SASEGT. With V trimmed by 3 bases and J by 8 bases, 6 bases remained unmatched. This CDR3 is built from 15 residues. The CDR3 region is CASSDGVTGGEKLFF. CDR3 DNA: TGTGCCAGCAGTGACGGGGTGACAGGGGGCGAAAAACTGTTTTTT.

V gene TRBV19 combines with J gene TRBJ1-5, with TRBD1 identical over 12 bases. Germline CDR1 is LNHDA and CDR2 is SQIVND (reference sequence). The CDR3 runs 13 residues. V lost 5 bases to trimming and J lost 7 bases; unmatched junction nucleotides: 0. The CDR3: CASSGTGGQPQHF. In nucleotides, the CDR3 is TGTGCCAGTAGTGGGACAGGGGGCCAGCCCCAGCATTTT.